This T cell receptor (beta chain) emerged from a study of T-cell reconstitution after alpha-beta-depleted transplantation in children (dated by TCRdb to about 2016). For the study in its entirety: The study quantitatively tracked T-cell immune reconstitution after TCRalphabeta/CD19-depleted allogeneic hematopoietic cell transplantation in children using TCR repertoire profiling. The investigation overall reported the following: In some patients, high TCRbeta diversity at day 60 was attributed to recipient T cells and intrathymic progenitors that had survived conditioning. Hyperexpanded clone frequencies declined over subsequent months; after one year, T-cell counts and TCRbeta diversity were mostly attributed to newly produced T cells. The apparently early alphabetaT-cell count recovery about two months after transplant was reportedly dependent on only several hundred rapidly expanded clones derived from non-depleted graft cells.

Library construction relied on PCR. These reads were obtained on an Illumina HiSeq 2500. TCR libraries were prepared with molecular barcoding, using unique molecular identifiers to normalize TCRbeta repertoire quantification. TCRdb trimmed public reads at Q25 via fastp, called clones via MiXCR and kept in-frame beta chains. Entries that share a CDR3 protein sequence are merged under the most common genes and DNA. For this sample there are 700,000 to 950,000 distinct CDR3 sequences; roughly 16% appear just once. The top ten clonotypes cover around 5% of the sample. As for this clonotype: The antigen it recognizes is unknown. Per-base quality was not reported, and no clone a single base away is much larger than it.

Germline trimming: 4 bases from V, 4 bases from J; junction bases outside gene matches: 4. The CDR3 numbers 13 residues from cysteine through phenylalanine. Only CDR3 DNA remains: 39 bases, in frame from the first base. Based on the germline V gene (reference sequence), the CDR1 and CDR2 sequences are SEHNR and FQNEAQ. In light of the paper, this sample's treatment or condition label describes: allogeneic hematopoietic cell transplantation with graft depleted of TCRalphabeta T cells and CD19 B cells. TCRalphabeta/CD19-depleted allogeneic hematopoietic cell grafts were given to the transplant recipients, all of whom were children.

The sequence joins TRBV7-9 to TRBJ2-7, with 7 bases aligning to TRBD1. The starting material was PBMCs, mostly from graft donor cells, obtained 360 days after TCRalphabeta/CD19-depleted stem cell transplant. The clonotype originates from a male patient between 5 and 17 years old who had a stem cell transplant for acute lymphoblastic leukemia, so the T cells may come from the graft donor. The CDR3 region has the sequence CASSSDRMYEQYF. The nucleotide sequence is TGTGCCAGCAGCTCGGACAGGATGTACGAGCAGTACTTC.